This T cell receptor beta chain was captured by sequencing in a study of cytomegalovirus exposure and HLA in healthy donors. Study results and limitations: In an earlier analysis, productive rearrangement rates for most beta V segments clustered near 87% or 30%. Association of roughly 18,000 TCR beta sequences with HLA alleles was found at 0.05 false discovery rate in a later analysis.

The PCR used 60 Vbeta and 13 Jbeta primers. TCRdb's table, derived via immunoSEQ multiplex PCR, lists solely in-frame clones and lacks some. The profile shows under 200,000 clones, roughly 80% of them singletons. Turning to this clone: The antigen is unknown.

The CDR3 loop spans 15 amino acids. Trimming took 2 bases from V and 5 from J, leaving 13 bases between them. Germline lookup yields CDR1 LGHNT and CDR2 FRNRAP. The genes are TRBV12-5 and TRBJ1-5; no clear D gene. The sequence was collected from a woman between 18 and 29 years old in good health and CMV-seronegative. Input material: PBMCs. In nucleotides, the CDR3 is TGTGCTAGTGGTTTGATAACGTGGGGAGATCAGCCCCAGCATTTT. It specifies CASGLITWGDQPQHF.